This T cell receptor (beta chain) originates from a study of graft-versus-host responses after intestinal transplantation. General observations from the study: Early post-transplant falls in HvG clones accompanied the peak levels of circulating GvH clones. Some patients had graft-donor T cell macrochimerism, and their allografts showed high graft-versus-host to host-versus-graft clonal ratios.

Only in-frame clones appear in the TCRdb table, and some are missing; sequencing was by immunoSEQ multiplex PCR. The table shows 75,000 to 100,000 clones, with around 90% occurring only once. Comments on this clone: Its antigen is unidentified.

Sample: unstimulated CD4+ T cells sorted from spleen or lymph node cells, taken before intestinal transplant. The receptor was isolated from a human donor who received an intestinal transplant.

The CDR3 sequence is CASSLVGTSGDTGELFF. CDR3 nucleotides: TGTGCCAGCAGCTTAGTGGGGACTAGCGGGGACACCGGGGAGCTGTTTTTT. The V gene is TRBV7-2, the J gene TRBJ2-2; 13 positions agree with TRBD2. CDR3 length: 17 amino acids. V lost 1 base to trimming and J lost 3 bases; unmatched junction nucleotides: 2. Germline V CDR1 and CDR2: SGHTA, FQGNSA.